The entry below gives a single TCR beta chain sequence along with its context. What it binds is not known. V was pared by 4 bases and J by 0 bases, with 9 bases between. The V gene's germline CDR1 is GTSNPN and CDR2 SVGIG (reference sequence). The CDR3 extends over 13 amino acids. The entry originates in a study of cytomegalovirus exposure and HLA in healthy donors. Study findings and constraints: High specificity and sensitivity for cytomegalovirus status were reported for the classifier. Based on reports, TCR beta sequences accurately predicted HLA-A and HLA-B alleles for most subjects. When analyzed later, a missense DCLRE1C variant was found to be linked to TCR beta V- and J-gene trimming.

60 Vbeta and 13 Jbeta primers were used in PCR. The protocol was immunoSEQ multiplex PCR, while the TCRdb copy is restricted to in-frame clones and leaves out a portion. The table shows about 150,000 clones, with approximately 80% occurring only once. The chain recombines TRBV30 with TRBJ1-1; D might be TRBD1 (6 bases). Sequencing was carried out using PBMCs. This clonotype originated in a boy between 2 and 10 years old in good health and CMV-seronegative. CDR3 nucleotides: TGTGCCTGGAACCGGGACATGAACACTGAAGCTTTCTTT. Encoded protein: CAWNRDMNTEAFF.